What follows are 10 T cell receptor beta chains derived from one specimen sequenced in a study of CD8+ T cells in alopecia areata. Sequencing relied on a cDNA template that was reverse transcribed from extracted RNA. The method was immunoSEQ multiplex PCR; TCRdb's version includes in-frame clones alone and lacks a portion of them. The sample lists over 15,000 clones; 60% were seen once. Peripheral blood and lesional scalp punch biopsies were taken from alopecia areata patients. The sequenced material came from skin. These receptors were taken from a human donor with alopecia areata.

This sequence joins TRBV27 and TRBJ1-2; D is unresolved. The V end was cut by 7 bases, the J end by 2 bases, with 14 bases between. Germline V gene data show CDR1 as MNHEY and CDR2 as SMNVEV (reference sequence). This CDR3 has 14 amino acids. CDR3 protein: CASTPSGMNYGYTF. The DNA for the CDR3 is TGTGCCAGCACCCCGTCGGGGATGAACTATGGCTACACCTTC.

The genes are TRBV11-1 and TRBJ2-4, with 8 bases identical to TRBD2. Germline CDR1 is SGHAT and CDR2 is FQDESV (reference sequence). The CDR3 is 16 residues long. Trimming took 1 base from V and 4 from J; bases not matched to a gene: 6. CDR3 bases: TGTGCCAGCAGCTTAGTCCCCAGCGGGAGTAAAAACATTCAGTACTTC. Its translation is CASSLVPSGSKNIQYF.

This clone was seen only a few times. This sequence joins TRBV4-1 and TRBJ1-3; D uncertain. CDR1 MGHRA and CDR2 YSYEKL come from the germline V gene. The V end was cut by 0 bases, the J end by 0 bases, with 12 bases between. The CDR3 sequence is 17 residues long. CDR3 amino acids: CASSQDQEKSSGNTIYF. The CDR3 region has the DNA TGCGCCAGCAGCCAAGACCAGGAGAAGAGCTCTGGAAACACCATATATTTT.

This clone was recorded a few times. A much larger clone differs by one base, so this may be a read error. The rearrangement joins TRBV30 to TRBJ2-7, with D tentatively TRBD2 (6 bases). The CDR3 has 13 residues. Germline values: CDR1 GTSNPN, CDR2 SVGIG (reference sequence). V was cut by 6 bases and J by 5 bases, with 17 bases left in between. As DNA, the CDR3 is TGTGCCTGCACCGGGAGAGGGGTCCACGAGCAGTACTTC. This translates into CACTGRGVHEQYF. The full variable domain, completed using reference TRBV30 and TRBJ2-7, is SQTIHQWPATLVQPVGSPLSLECTVEGTSNPNLYWYRQAAGRGLQLLFYSVGIGQISSEVPQNLSASRPQDRQFILSSKKLLLSDSGFYLCACTGRGVHEQYFGPGTRLTVT.

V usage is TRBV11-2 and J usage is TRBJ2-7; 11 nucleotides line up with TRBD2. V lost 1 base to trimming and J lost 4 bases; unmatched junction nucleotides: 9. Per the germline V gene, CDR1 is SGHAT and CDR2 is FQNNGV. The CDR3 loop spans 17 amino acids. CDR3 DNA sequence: TGTGCCAGCAGCTTAGTCCACTCTAGCGGGAGGACGTACGAGCAGTACTTC. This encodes CASSLVHSSGRTYEQYF. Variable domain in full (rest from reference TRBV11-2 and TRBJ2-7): EAGVAQSPRYKIIEKRQSVAFWCNPISGHATLYWYQQILGQGPKLLIQFQNNGVVDDSQLPKDRFSAERLKGVDSTLKIQPAKLEDSAVYLCASSLVHSSGRTYEQYFGPGTRLTVT.

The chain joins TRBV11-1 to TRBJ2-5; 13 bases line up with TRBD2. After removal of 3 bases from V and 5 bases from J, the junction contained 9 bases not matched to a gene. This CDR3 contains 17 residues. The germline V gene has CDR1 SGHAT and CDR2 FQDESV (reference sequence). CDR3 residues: CASSFLRLAGGGETQYF. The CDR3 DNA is TGTGCCAGCAGCTTCCTTCGACTAGCGGGAGGAGGGGAGACCCAGTACTTC. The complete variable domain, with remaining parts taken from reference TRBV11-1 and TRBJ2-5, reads EAEVAQSPRYKITEKSQAVAFWCDPISGHATLYWYRQILGQGPELLVQFQDESVVDDSQLPKDRFSAERLKGVDSTLKIQPAELGDSAMYLCASSFLRLAGGGETQYFGPGTRLLVL.

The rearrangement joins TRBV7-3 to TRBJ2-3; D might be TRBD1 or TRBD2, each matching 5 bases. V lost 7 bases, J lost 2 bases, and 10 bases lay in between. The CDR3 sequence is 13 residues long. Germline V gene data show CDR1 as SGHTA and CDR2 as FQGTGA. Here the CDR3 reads CASNRGPTDTQYF. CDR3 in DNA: TGTGCCAGCAATCGGGGCCCCACAGATACGCAGTATTTT.

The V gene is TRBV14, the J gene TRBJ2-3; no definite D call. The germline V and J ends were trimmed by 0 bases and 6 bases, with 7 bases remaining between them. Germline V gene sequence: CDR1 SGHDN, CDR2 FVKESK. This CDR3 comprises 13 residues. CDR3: CASSQELRDTQYF. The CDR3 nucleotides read TGTGCCAGCAGCCAAGAGCTCCGGGATACGCAGTATTTT.

The CDR3 DNA reads as TGTGCCAGCAGTTTCCGCAGGGTCCACGAGCAGTACTTC. Translating it yields CASSFRRVHEQYF. The chain employs TRBV6-5 and TRBJ2-7, with D perhaps matching TRBD1 (5 bases). The CDR3 loop spans 13 amino acids. Germline CDR1 and CDR2: MNHEY and SVGAGI. V was shortened by 4 bases and J by 5 bases, with 12 bases between the two germline ends.

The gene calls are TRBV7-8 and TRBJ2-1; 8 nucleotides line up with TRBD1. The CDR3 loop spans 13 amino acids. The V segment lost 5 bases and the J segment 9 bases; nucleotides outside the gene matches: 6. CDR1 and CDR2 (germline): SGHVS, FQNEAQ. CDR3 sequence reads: CASSILTGAEQFF. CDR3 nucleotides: TGTGCCAGCAGCATACTGACAGGGGCTGAGCAGTTCTTC.